Sequencing of this T cell receptor (beta chain) was carried out in a study of OX40 agonist ivuxolimab in advanced cancers. Study-wide context: Prior anti-PD-1, anti-PD-L1 or anti-CTLA-4 therapy did not bar entry, and 30% to 40% had some.

Findings and caveats of the study: Blood T cells, both CD4+ and CD8+, expanded clonally by week 6 at 0.1 to 3.0 mg/kg.

Generated by immunoSEQ multiplex PCR, the TCRdb table keeps only in-frame clones and is missing some. The sample lists 60,000 or so clones; roughly 90% were seen once. Germline-derived CDR1 and CDR2 are SGHRS and YFSETQ. V was cut by 7 bases and J by 10 bases, with 15 bases left in between. There are 12 residues in the CDR3. On this clone: As yet, its antigen is unknown.

The source was CD4+ or CD8+ T cells sorted from blood, collected in a trial of the OX40 agonist ivuxolimab. This TCR derives from an adult with an advanced solid tumor such as melanoma, head and neck, liver or kidney cancer. The V and J genes are TRBV5-1 and TRBJ2-1; D is uncertain. The CDR3 is CASRPQDSEQFF. DNA for the CDR3: TGCGCCAGCCGCCCTCAGGATAGCGAGCAGTTCTTC.